The 7 T cell receptor beta chains below were found in one sample sequenced in a study of T cells in narcolepsy listed by TCRdb under 2018. Libraries came from the immunoSEQ multiplex PCR assay. TCRdb carries this immuneACCESS record with in-frame sequences only. Its versions omit some clonotypes, under half of them owing to an unresolved V gene in the studies checked, with the rest unexplained. The sample has about 35,000 clones on record, around 84% of them singletons. 2% to 2.5% of the sample is in the top ten clones. Sample: memory (CD45RA-) CD4+ T cells from blood. Per the publication, the cell subset or site label means: memory T cells sorted ex vivo from peripheral blood. These receptors originate from a human donor in good health.

The rearrangement uses TRBV7-2 and TRBJ2-5, with TRBD2 matching over 10 bases. This CDR3 has 15 amino acids. CDR1 and CDR2 from the germline V gene are SGHTA and FQGNSA. Germline trimming cut 2 bases from V and 5 bases from J; bases unmatched to any gene: 5. The CDR3 protein is CASSLTSGTLETQYF. The CDR3 DNA is TGTGCCAGCAGCTTAACTAGCGGGACTCTCGAGACCCAGTACTTC.

This clone occurred a few times. The chain recombines TRBV7-9 with TRBJ1-1; the D is unclear. CDR1 SEHNR and CDR2 FQNEAQ come from the germline V gene (reference sequence). The CDR3 is 12 residues long. With 5 bases removed from V and 6 bases from J, the gap between germline ends came to 10 bases. CDR3 nucleotides: TGTGCCAGCAGCCCTCTTGGGGCTGAAGCTTTCTTT. The encoded protein is CASSPLGAEAFF.

This chain connects TRBV29-1 to TRBJ2-3, with a weak D call TRBD1 (5 bases). CDR1 is SQVTM, CDR2 ANQGSEA, per germline. The CDR3 extends over 13 amino acids. The V gene lost 6 bases and the J gene lost 1 base, with 11 bases spanning the gap. The CDR3 DNA follows: TGCAGCGTAGGACACCGGGGCACAGATACGCAGTATTTT. Its protein is CSVGHRGTDTQYF.

The CDR3 spells CASSPPGTPGEKLFF. As DNA, the CDR3 is TGTGCCAGCAGTCCGCCCGGGACACCGGGTGAAAAACTGTTTTTT. V gene TRBV28 combines with J gene TRBJ1-4; D possibly corresponds to TRBD1 (6 bases). Trimming pared 5 bases from V and 7 bases from J, leaving 17 bases between. The CDR3 runs to 15 residues. CDR1 is MDHEN, CDR2 SYDVKM, per germline.

There are a few counts of this clone. The V call is TRBV6-1, the J call TRBJ1-3; D remains unclear. V was clipped by 6 bases and J by 4 bases, with 13 bases between them. The CDR3 sequence is 14 residues long. The germline CDR1 and CDR2 sequences are MNHNS and SASEGT. The CDR3 protein is CASSDEHPGNTIYF. The CDR3 bases are TGTGCCAGCAGCGATGAGCACCCGGGAAACACCATATATTTT.

This clone is a singleton in its sample. The chain employs TRBV7-9 and TRBJ1-1; 7 positions match TRBD1. Germline V lookup: CDR1 SEHNR, CDR2 FQNEAQ (reference sequence). J was trimmed by 2 bases and V by 7 bases; bases with no gene match: 10. The CDR3 has 15 residues. CDR3 coding DNA: TGTGCCAGCACCTACCCTCAGGGGGATAACACTGAAGCTTTCTTT. Translating it yields CASTYPQGDNTEAFF.

This clone has just one count. J is TRBJ1-1 and V is TRBV5-1; D call uncertain. The germline V gene encodes CDR1 SGHRS and CDR2 YFSETQ. Trimming removed 0 bases from V and 8 bases from J, with 14 bases in between. The length of the CDR3 is 14 residues. The CDR3 region has the DNA TGCGCCAGCAGCTTGGGTGGTGACACCGCGGAAGCTTTCTTT. The encoded protein is CASSLGGDTAEAFF.